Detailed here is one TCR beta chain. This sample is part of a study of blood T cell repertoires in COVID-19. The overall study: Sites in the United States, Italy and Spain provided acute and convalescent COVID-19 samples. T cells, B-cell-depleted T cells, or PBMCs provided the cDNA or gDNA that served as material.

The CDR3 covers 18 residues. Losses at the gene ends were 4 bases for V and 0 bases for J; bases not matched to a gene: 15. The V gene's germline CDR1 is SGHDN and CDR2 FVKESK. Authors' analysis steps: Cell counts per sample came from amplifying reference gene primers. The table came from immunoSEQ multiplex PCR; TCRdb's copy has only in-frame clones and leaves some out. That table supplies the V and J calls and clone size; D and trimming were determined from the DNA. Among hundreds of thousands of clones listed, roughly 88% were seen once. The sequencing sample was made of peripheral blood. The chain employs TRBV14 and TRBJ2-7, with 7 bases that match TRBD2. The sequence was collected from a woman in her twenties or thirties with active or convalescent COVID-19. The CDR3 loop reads CASSPISGQRGSSYEQYF. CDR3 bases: TGTGCCAGCAGCCCCATCAGCGGCCAGCGGGGCAGCTCCTACGAGCAGTACTTC.